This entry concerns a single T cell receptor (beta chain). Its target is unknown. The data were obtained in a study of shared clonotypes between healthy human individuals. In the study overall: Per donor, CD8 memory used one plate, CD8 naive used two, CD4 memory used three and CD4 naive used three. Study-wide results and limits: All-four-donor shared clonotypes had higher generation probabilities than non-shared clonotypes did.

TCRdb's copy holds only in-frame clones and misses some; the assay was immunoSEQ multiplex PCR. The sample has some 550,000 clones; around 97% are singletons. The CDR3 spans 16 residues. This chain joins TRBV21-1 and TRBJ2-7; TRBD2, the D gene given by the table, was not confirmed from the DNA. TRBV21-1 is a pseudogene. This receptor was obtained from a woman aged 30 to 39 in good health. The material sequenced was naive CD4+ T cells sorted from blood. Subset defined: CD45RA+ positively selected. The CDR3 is CASSTLAGGCSYEQYF. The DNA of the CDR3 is TGTGCCAGCAGCACCCTAGCGGGAGGTTGCTCCTACGAGCAGTACTTC.